This T cell receptor (beta chain) came from a study of PD-1 blockade in classical Hodgkin lymphoma. Findings and limits, study-wide: The authors have not defined what causes the repertoire differences, possibly disease activity or prior therapy. It was reported that newly diagnosed patients had less baseline TCR diversity than healthy donors.

The CDR3 is made up of 13 amino acids. V was shortened by 0 bases and J by 7 bases, with 10 bases between the two germline ends. Per the germline V gene, CDR1 is SGHRS and CDR2 is YFSETQ. The sample holds a few counts of this clone. Its antigen is currently unknown. Sequencing was performed with immunoSEQ multiplex PCR; in TCRdb, only in-frame clones are kept and a portion is missing. The sample lists about 24,000 clones; about 90% were seen once. Time point noted: newly diagnosed, previously untreated cHL patient sample. Isolation of CD4+ T cells from thawed PBMCs was performed by magnetic negative selection. Comparison PBMCs came from previously untreated, newly diagnosed classical Hodgkin lymphoma patients.

Sequencing was done on a sample of CD4+ T cells from blood. This sequence joins TRBV5-1 and TRBJ1-2, with D hard to call. This clonotype originated in a human donor with classical Hodgkin lymphoma. As DNA, the CDR3 is TGCGCCAGCAGCTTGGATCCAAGTGGTGGCTACACCTTC. This sequence encodes CASSLDPSGGYTF.